The present TCR beta chain was sequenced within a study of post-analysis software for immune sequencing data. Study outcomes and limitations: Included in a set of about 5 TRBV segments more frequent in patients than controls were TRBV5-6, TRBV5-1 and TRBV20-1.

Every TCR beta cDNA library bore unique molecular identifiers. Yield was approximately 500,000 cDNA molecules from approximately 0.91 to 9.4 million T cells. A single record per CDR3 protein comes from TCRdb applying MiXCR to the PCR reads. There are hundreds of thousands of distinct CDR3 sequences in the sample; approximately 53% occur only once, and approximately 4.5% lies in the top ten. The CDR3 is 14 residues long. The J segment lost 3 bases and the V segment lost 3 bases, leaving 4 bases of the junction unmatched. Germline V CDR1 and CDR2: DFQATT, SNEGSKA (reference sequence). This clonotype was seen a few times. Its target is not known.

The clonotype comes from a girl between 5 and 17 years old with multiple sclerosis. The sample was blood. The V gene is TRBV20-1, the J gene TRBJ2-7; 11 bases line up with TRBD1. The CDR3 sequence: CSASGGTGGYEQYF. The CDR3 nucleotides are TGCAGTGCTAGCGGGGGGACAGGGGGCTACGAGCAGTACTTC.